A single sample gave rise to the 10 T cell receptor beta chains below, sequenced in a study of blood T cell repertoires in COVID-19. Clones were read by immunoSEQ multiplex PCR, and TCRdb kept only the in-frame ones, dropping some. Counted here are about 180,000 clones, under 90% occurring once; the ten biggest clones make up about a sixth. Source material: PBMCs or T cells enriched from blood (not recorded which). Every receptor here comes from a man between 60 and 75 years old who had recovered from COVID-19.

The sample holds one count of this clone. CDR3 DNA sequence: TGTGCCAGTAGTTTTCGGACCGGGACAGGGAAGTCACCCCTCCACTTT. Encoded protein: CASSFRTGTGKSPLHF. The V gene is TRBV19, the J gene TRBJ1-6; 9 positions agree with TRBD1. This CDR3 is built from 16 residues. Germline V gives CDR1 LNHDA, CDR2 SQIVND (reference sequence). V was clipped by 5 bases and J by 10 bases; unmatched bases: 12.

The rearrangement joins TRBV28 to TRBJ2-7; tentative D call: TRBD2 (5 bases). The CDR3 spans 12 residues. Germline loops: CDR1 MDHEN, CDR2 SYDVKM. V was clipped by 5 bases and J by 5 bases, with 10 bases between them. Here the CDR3 reads CASSPGKDEQYF. CDR3 nucleotides: TGTGCCAGCAGTCCCGGGAAGGACGAGCAGTACTTC.

This clone turned up a few times. This rearrangement joins TRBV28 to TRBJ1-6; D uncertain. Germline CDR1 is MDHEN and CDR2 is SYDVKM. The CDR3 extends over 13 amino acids. Between the trimmed V and J ends, which lost 3 bases and 5 bases, there was a span of 5 bases. The CDR3 loop reads CASSFVDNSPLHF. DNA of the CDR3: TGTGCCAGCAGTTTTGTCGATAATTCACCCCTCCACTTT.

The rearrangement joins TRBV6-6 to TRBJ1-2; possible D gene TRBD1, 5 bases. CDR1 MNHNY and CDR2 SVGAGI come from the germline V gene (reference sequence). This CDR3 region has 13 residues. V dropped 7 bases and J dropped 4 bases, with 13 bases sitting between them. As DNA, the CDR3 is TGTGCCAGCAACAACGGGCAGGGCTATGGCTACACCTTC. Protein sequence: CASNNGQGYGYTF.

This chain connects TRBV28 to TRBJ2-1, with a tentative D call TRBD2 (6 bases). The V gene's germline CDR1 is MDHEN and CDR2 SYDVKM. This CDR3 spans 16 amino acids. V shed 5 bases and J shed 0 bases, with 14 bases lying between them. Here the CDR3 DNA reads TGTGCCAGCAGTGCTCCGGGAGATCCCTCCTACAATGAGCAGTTCTTC. Amino acids: CASSAPGDPSYNEQFF.

V and J are TRBV11-2 and TRBJ1-1; a possible D gene is TRBD1 (5 bases). CDR3 length: 14 amino acids. The V and J ends lost 5 bases and 4 bases respectively, with 14 bases between them. Looked up from germline, CDR1 is SGHAT and CDR2 is FQNNGV. CDR3 region: CASSNFGRGTEAFF. The CDR3 DNA is TGTGCCAGCAGCAACTTTGGAAGGGGCACTGAAGCTTTCTTT.

In nucleotides, the CDR3 is TGTGCCAGTATCGACAGGGGAAGGAGCAATCAGCCCCAGCATTTT. The encoded protein is CASIDRGRSNQPQHF. V and J are TRBV19 and TRBJ1-5, with TRBD1 identical over 8 bases. Germline trimming cut 7 bases from V and 1 base from J; bases unmatched to any gene: 6. Germline CDR1 reads LNHDA; CDR2 reads SQIVND (reference sequence). The CDR3 loop spans 15 amino acids.

The genes are TRBV5-1 and TRBJ2-7; TRBD1 agrees at 7 bases. Germline loops: CDR1 SGHRS, CDR2 YFSETQ. The CDR3 consists of 14 residues. The V gene end was trimmed by 4 bases and the J gene end by 1 base; junction bases not matched to a gene: 5. The CDR3 is CASSETTGSYEQYF. The CDR3 DNA reads as TGCGCCAGCAGCGAGACGACAGGGTCCTACGAGCAGTACTTC.

V usage is TRBV7-3 and J usage is TRBJ1-1; 7 positions match TRBD1. This CDR3 spans 14 amino acids. V shed 4 bases, J shed 3 bases, and the junction held 5 bases outside the gene matches. Germline-derived CDR1 and CDR2 are SGHTA and FQGTGA. The chain's CDR3 is CASSSLGQDTEAFF. The CDR3 DNA follows: TGTGCCAGCAGCTCCCTAGGACAGGACACTGAAGCTTTCTTT.

The chain recombines TRBV7-6 with TRBJ1-6; D uncertain. The CDR3 totals 14 residues. Germline V gene sequence: CDR1 SGHVS, CDR2 FNYEAQ. Trimming shortened V by 3 bases and J by 4 bases, and 7 bases separated the two germline ends. This CDR3 is CASSLGEYNSPLHF. The CDR3 region has the DNA TGTGCCAGCAGCTTGGGAGAGTATAATTCACCCCTCCACTTT.